Listed here is a single T cell receptor (beta chain). This sample was included in a study of blood T cell repertoires in COVID-19. Study summary: COVID-19 samples from acute and convalescent phases originated in the United States, Italy and Spain. Sources were T cells, B-cell-depleted T cells, or PBMCs; the material itself was cDNA or gDNA.

The germline gives CDR1 KGHDR, CDR2 SFDVKD. The CDR3 runs 17 residues. The ends were cut back, 9 bases at V and 0 bases at J, with 20 bases in the middle. In the study's own analysis: Quantification of nucleated cells was approximated via reference gene primer amplification. Produced via immunoSEQ multiplex PCR; TCRdb's table is partial and in-frame only. The V and J calls and clone size were taken over from that table, and D and trimming were inferred from the DNA. The data hold roughly 200,000 clones, with around nine tenths observed a single time. The chain has TRBV24-1 and TRBJ1-5, with D hard to call. This TCR was recovered from a man aged 18 to 30 with active or convalescent COVID-19. Material: peripheral blood. The CDR3 DNA reads TGTGCCACCGGACGGGAGGAAGACGTCTATAGCAATCAGCCCCAGCATTTT. Translation gives CATGREEDVYSNQPQHF.